These 5 T cell receptor beta chains were all obtained from the same sample, sequenced in a study of T cell responses to AZD1222 COVID-19 vaccine. Data came from immunoSEQ multiplex PCR; TCRdb stores just in-frame clones and leaves some out. The table lists 100,000 to 120,000 clones, about nine tenths of them singletons. Sequences were derived from peripheral blood, sampled on day 0 of AZD1222 vaccination. Receptors originate from an adult in good health.

V is TRBV6-5 and J is TRBJ2-2; possibly TRBD2 for D (5 bases). V shed 2 bases and J shed 4 bases, with 8 bases lying between them. The CDR3 spans 14 residues. Looked up from germline, CDR1 is MNHEY and CDR2 is SVGAGI. The CDR3 DNA is TGTGCCAGCAGTTACGGGAGAGGCACCGGGGAGCTGTTTTTT. Protein product: CASSYGRGTGELFF.

The chain has TRBV28 and TRBJ1-1; tentatively, D is TRBD1 (5 bases). This CDR3 has 13 amino acids. The V gene lost 7 bases and the J gene lost 4 bases, with 13 bases spanning the gap. Germline V lookup: CDR1 MDHEN, CDR2 SYDVKM. CDR3 in DNA: TGTGCCAGCATCCCCAGGGTTGGCACTGAAGCTTTCTTT. Translating it yields CASIPRVGTEAFF.

The chain carries TRBV19 and TRBJ2-7, with 10 bases fitting TRBD1. Germline lookup yields CDR1 LNHDA and CDR2 SQIVND (reference sequence). Unmatched junction bases numbered 8, after V lost 3 bases and J lost 0 bases. CDR3 size: 17 residues. Here the CDR3 reads CASSIGQGVSSSYEQYF. CDR3 sequence (DNA): TGTGCCAGTAGTATCGGACAGGGGGTTTCGAGCTCCTACGAGCAGTACTTC.

This chain links TRBV9 with TRBJ2-3; 7 nucleotides match TRBD2. V trimming: 0 bases; J trimming: 0 bases; junction bases outside the gene matches: 7. The germline CDR1 and CDR2 sequences are SGDLS and YYNGEE. CDR3 length: 17 residues. CDR3 in amino acids: CASSVAVGLQSTDTQYF. In nucleotides, the CDR3 is TGTGCCAGCAGCGTAGCAGTGGGACTACAAAGCACAGATACGCAGTATTTT.

To note about this clone: Other nucleotide sequences in the sample specify the same CDR3. The genes are TRBV19 and TRBJ2-7; D is possibly TRBD2 (7 bases). V was pared by 3 bases and J by 1 base, with 10 bases between. The CDR3 has 14 amino acids. Germline CDR1 reads LNHDA; CDR2 reads SQIVND (reference sequence). The CDR3 here is CASSIGGASYEQYF. The DNA for the CDR3 is TGTGCCAGTAGTATTGGGGGGGCATCCTACGAGCAGTACTTC.